This T cell receptor beta chain originates from a study of shared clonotypes between healthy human individuals. The CDR3 is 13 residues long. Per germline, CDR1 SGHRS and CDR2 YFSETQ. Trimming pared 4 bases from V and 7 bases from J, leaving 9 bases between. Produced via immunoSEQ multiplex PCR; TCRdb's table is partial and in-frame only. This table holds 2,100,000 or so clones, roughly 95% found once. Only Caucasian adults living in Nashville, Tennessee made up the donor group. The study separated CD4+ cells into CD45RA+ naive and CD45RA-negative memory subsets. Sequences were obtained from naive CD4+ T cells sorted from blood. Subset reported: CD45RA+ positively selected. This chain joins TRBV5-1 and TRBJ1-6; D may be TRBD1 (5 bases). The sequence was collected from a man aged 18 to 35 in good health. The CDR3 reads CASSPGDNSPLHF. The CDR3, as DNA: TGCGCCAGCAGCCCGGGGGACAATTCACCCCTCCACTTT.